The 5 T cell receptor beta chains presented below share a single source sample, sequenced in a study of a mutant IDH1 vaccine in newly diagnosed glioma (dated by TCRdb to about 2021). Library preparation was by the immunoSEQ multiplex PCR assay. TCRdb took this table from immuneACCESS and kept in-frame rearrangements with V and J called. Such tables lack part of the clones; where checked against another copy, unresolved V genes explain under half of the gap, and the rest is unexplained. Present in this sample are 30,000 to 40,000 clones, roughly four fifths of which were seen just once. The ten largest account for around 10% of the sample. No antigens are known for them. The time point label, read with the paper, signifies: week 5, during vaccination. A 20-mer mutant IDH1 peptide at 300 micrograms in Montanide made up each vaccine dose, which was injected subcutaneously together with topical imiquimod.

Sequenced here: PBMCs, sampled from a glioma patient whose treatment included an IDH1 peptide vaccine. All receptors come from a man aged 50-60 years with glioma.

The rearrangement joins TRBV15 to TRBJ1-2; D not resolved. CDR1 is LNHNV, CDR2 YYDKDF, per germline (reference sequence). Between the trimmed V and J ends, which lost 0 bases and 1 base, there was a span of 6 bases. The CDR3 has 14 residues. This chain's CDR3 is CATSRDRLNYGYTF. DNA of the CDR3: TGTGCCACCAGCAGAGACAGACTTAACTATGGCTACACCTTC.

The count of this clone is one. This chain joins TRBV2 and TRBJ1-2, with TRBD1 matching 8 bases. V was clipped by 6 bases and J by 4 bases; unmatched bases: 4. Germline CDR1 is SNHLY and CDR2 is FYNNEI. The CDR3 consists of 13 residues. The CDR3 nucleotides are TGTGCCAGCAGCGAGGGACAGGTCTATGGCTACACCTTC. It is translated as CASSEGQVYGYTF.

The chain uses TRBV2 and TRBJ2-3, with a possible D match to TRBD1 (6 bases). The CDR3 is 15 residues long. Germline CDR1 reads SNHLY; CDR2 reads FYNNEI. V was shortened by 7 bases and J by 0 bases, with 14 bases between the two germline ends. The CDR3 here is CASTKDRASTDTQYF. In DNA form, the CDR3 reads TGTGCCAGCACCAAGGACAGAGCCAGCACAGATACGCAGTATTTT.

This chain uses TRBV27 with TRBJ2-5; no firm D call. Germline-derived CDR1 and CDR2 are MNHEY and SMNVEV (reference sequence). CDR3 size: 14 residues. The ends were cut back, 5 bases at V and 0 bases at J, with 10 bases in the middle. CDR3 loop: CASSPISHQETQYF. Written as DNA, the CDR3 is TGTGCCAGCAGTCCGATCAGCCACCAAGAGACCCAGTACTTC.

The chain employs TRBV29-1 and TRBJ1-1; no reliable D call. V lost 7 bases, J lost 6 bases, and 12 bases lay in between. This CDR3 has 11 amino acids. The germline CDR1 and CDR2 sequences are SQVTM and ANQGSEA. In DNA form, the CDR3 reads TGCAGCGCGTTACGGGGTTCTGAAGCTTTCTTT. This translates into CSALRGSEAFF.